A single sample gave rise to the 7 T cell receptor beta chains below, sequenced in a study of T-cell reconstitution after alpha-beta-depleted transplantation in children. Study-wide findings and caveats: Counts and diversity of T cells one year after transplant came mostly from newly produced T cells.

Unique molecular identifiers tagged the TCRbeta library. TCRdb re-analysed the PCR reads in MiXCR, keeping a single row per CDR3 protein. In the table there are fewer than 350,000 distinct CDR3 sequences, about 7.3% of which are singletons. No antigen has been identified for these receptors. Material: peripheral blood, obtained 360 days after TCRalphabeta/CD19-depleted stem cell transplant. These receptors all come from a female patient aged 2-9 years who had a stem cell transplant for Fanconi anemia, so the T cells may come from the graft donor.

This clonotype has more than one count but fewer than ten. The CDR3 nucleotides are TGTGCCAGCAGCTTAAGGTCTCTAGCGGGGGTTCCGGATACGCAGTATTTT. Translated: CASSLRSLAGVPDTQYF. This chain uses TRBV7-3 with TRBJ2-3; 10 bases align to TRBD2. With V trimmed by 1 base and J by 6 bases, 10 bases remained unmatched. Germline V gene sequence: CDR1 SGHTA, CDR2 FQGTGA. The CDR3 spans 17 residues.

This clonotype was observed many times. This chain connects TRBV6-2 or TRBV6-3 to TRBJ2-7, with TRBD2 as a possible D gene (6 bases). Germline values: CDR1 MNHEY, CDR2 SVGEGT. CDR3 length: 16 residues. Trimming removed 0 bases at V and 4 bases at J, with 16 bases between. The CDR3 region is CASSYSARGPPYEQYF. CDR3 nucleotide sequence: TGTGCCAGCAGTTACTCGGCGCGGGGCCCCCCTTACGAGCAGTACTTC.

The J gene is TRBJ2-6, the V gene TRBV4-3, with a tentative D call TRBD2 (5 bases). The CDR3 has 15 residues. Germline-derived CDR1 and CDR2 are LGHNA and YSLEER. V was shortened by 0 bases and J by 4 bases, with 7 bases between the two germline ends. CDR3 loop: CASSQEDSGANVLTF. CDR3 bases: TGCGCCAGCAGCCAAGAGGACTCAGGGGCCAACGTCCTGACTTTC.

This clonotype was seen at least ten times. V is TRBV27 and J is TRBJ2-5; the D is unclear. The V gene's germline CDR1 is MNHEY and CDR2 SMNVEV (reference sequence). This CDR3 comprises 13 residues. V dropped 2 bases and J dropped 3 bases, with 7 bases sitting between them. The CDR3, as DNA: TGTGCCAGCAGTTTAGACCAGGAAGAGACCCAGTACTTC. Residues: CASSLDQEETQYF.

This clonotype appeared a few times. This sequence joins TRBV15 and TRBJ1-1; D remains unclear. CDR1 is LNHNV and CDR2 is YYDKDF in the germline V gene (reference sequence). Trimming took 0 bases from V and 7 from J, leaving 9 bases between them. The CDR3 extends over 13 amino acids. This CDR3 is CATSRDLVGEAFF. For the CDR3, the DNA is TGTGCCACCAGCAGAGATCTGGTAGGTGAAGCTTTCTTT.

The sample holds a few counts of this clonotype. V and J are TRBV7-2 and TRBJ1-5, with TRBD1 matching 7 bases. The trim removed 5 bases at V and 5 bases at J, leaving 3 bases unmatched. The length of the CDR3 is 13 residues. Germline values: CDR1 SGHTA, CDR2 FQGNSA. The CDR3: CASSIDRDQPQHF. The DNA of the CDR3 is TGTGCCAGCAGCATCGACAGGGATCAGCCCCAGCATTTT.

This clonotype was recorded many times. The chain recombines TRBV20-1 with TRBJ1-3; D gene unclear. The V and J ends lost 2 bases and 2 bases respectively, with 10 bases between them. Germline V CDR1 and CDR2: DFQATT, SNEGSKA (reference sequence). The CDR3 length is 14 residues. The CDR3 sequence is CSARSLETGNTIYF. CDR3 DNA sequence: TGCAGTGCTAGATCTCTGGAAACTGGAAACACCATATATTTT.